This is a list of T cell receptor beta chains from one sample in a study of neoadjuvant nivolumab and ipilimumab in lung cancer. TCRdb's table, derived via immunoSEQ multiplex PCR, lists solely in-frame clones and lacks some. This repertoire shows 18,000 or so clones, under 85% found once; its top ten account for around 8.1%. The starting material was tumor tissue, obtained after neoadjuvant nivolumab, alone or with ipilimumab, at or shortly before surgery. The source of these receptors is an adult with non-small cell lung cancer. CDR3s include the opening cysteine and the closing phenylalanine or tryptophan. Fields, in order: J gene, clone size, D gene, V gene, CDR3 DNA, CDR3 protein. A D gene is named only where the DNA matches it firmly. For some rows the clone size is stated as once, few or many, or as a class when expanded; others skip it.

TRBJ1-6 NA NA TRBV11-2 TGTGCCAGCAGACTGGACCCGGGGATTCGATCACCCCTCCACTTT CASRLDPGIRSPLHF
TRBJ2-2 NA NA TRBV6-6 TGTGCCAGCAGTTACTCGGATGTGAACACCGGGGAGCTGTTTTTT CASSYSDVNTGELFF
TRBJ2-5 NA NA TRBV5-1 TGCGCCAGCAGCTTCGTGGGAGTTATAGAGACCCAGTACTTC CASSFVGVIETQYF
TRBJ2-1 NA NA TRBV5-1 TGCGCCAGCCAGGAGAGCTCCTACAATGAGCAGTTCTTC CASQESSYNEQFF
TRBJ2-7 NA NA TRBV10-2 TGCGCCAGCAGTGAAGGGGCGGCCACCTACGAGCAGTACTTC CASSEGAATYEQYF
TRBJ1-5 NA NA TRBV2 TGTGCCAGCAAGCTCGCAAATCAGCCCCAGCATTTT CASKLANQPQHF
TRBJ2-2 NA NA TRBV10-2 TGCGCCAGCATAGGACCCTTAATCACCGGGGAGCTGTTTTTT CASIGPLITGELFF
TRBJ2-3 NA NA TRBV10-3 TGTGCCATCAGGATGGACAGCAAAAGCACAGATACGCAGTATTTT CAIRMDSKSTDTQYF
TRBJ1-6 NA NA TRBV7-2 TGTGCCAGCAGCAAAAATTCACCCCTCCACTTT CASSKNSPLHF
TRBJ2-7 NA NA TRBV10-1 TGCGCCAGCAGCGGAAGTTTCTACGAGCAGTACTTC CASSGSFYEQYF
TRBJ2-3 NA TRBD2 TRBV5-4 TGTGCCAGCAGCTTGGGGGCTAGCGGGGGCCCAGATACGCAGTATTTT CASSLGASGGPDTQYF
TRBJ2-2 NA NA TRBV4-3 TGCGCCAGCAGCCAAGATAGGGGAAGCACCGGGGAGCTGTTTTTT CASSQDRGSTGELFF
TRBJ1-2 few NA TRBV29-1 TGCAGCGTTGAAGGTGAAGTGGGTGGCTACACCTTC CSVEGEVGGYTF
TRBJ1-5 NA NA TRBV7-2 TGTGCCAGCAGCTTCCTAGCGATAGATCAGCCCCAGCATTTT CASSFLAIDQPQHF
TRBJ1-5 NA NA TRBV11-2 TGTGCCAGCAGCCAGCCGGGCTCGAATCAGCCCCAGCATTTT CASSQPGSNQPQHF
TRBJ2-1 NA TRBD1 TRBV19 TGTGCCAGTAGTCTCTCACAGGGGAATGAGCAGTTCTTC CASSLSQGNEQFF
TRBJ2-5 medium-sized TRBD2 TRBV7-2 TGTGCCAGCAGCTTAGGTGGAACTAGCGGCGGTAAGACCCAGTACTTC CASSLGGTSGGKTQYF
TRBJ1-1 NA NA TRBV5-1 TGCGCCAGCAGCTTAGGGACGTCTGGGACTGAAGCTTTCTTT CASSLGTSGTEAFF
TRBJ2-5 NA TRBD2 TRBV5-5 TGTGCCAGCAGCTTGGTAGCTAGTGGCAGCGGGGGGGCGAAAGAGACCCAGTACTTC CASSLVASGSGGAKETQYF
TRBJ1-1 NA NA TRBV5-1 TGCGCCAGCAGCCTTGAGGGAGGGATGAACACTGAAGCTTTCTTT CASSLEGGMNTEAFF
TRBJ1-2 NA NA TRBV5-3 TGTGCCAGCAGCTTGGCGGGGGACTATGGCTACACCTTC CASSLAGDYGYTF
TRBJ2-3 once TRBD2 TRBV11-2 TGTGCCAGCAGCTTTAGCGGGGGGGTAGATACGCAGTATTTT CASSFSGGVDTQYF
TRBJ1-2 NA NA TRBV6-6 TGTGCCAGCAGTCGACATGGGAGTCCGAGAGATGGCTACACCTTC CASSRHGSPRDGYTF
TRBJ1-5 NA NA TRBV5-1 TGCGCCAGCAGCGAGGTGGCAGGGACTGCTCAGCCCCAGCATTTT CASSEVAGTAQPQHF
TRBJ1-5 NA TRBD1 TRBV7-6 TGTGCCAGCAGCTTACAGGGGGCTGATCAGCCCCAGCATTTT CASSLQGADQPQHF
TRBJ1-6 NA TRBD1 TRBV7-3 TGTGCCAGCAGCTTAGGGGACAGTAATAATTCACCCCTCCACTTT CASSLGDSNNSPLHF
TRBJ1-1 NA NA TRBV5-6 TGTGCCAGCAGCCGTTTGCGGGAGGCTTTCTTT CASSRLREAFF
TRBJ1-2 NA NA TRBV4-3 TGCGCCAGCAGCCAAGAGGGGCCGTTAGGTTATGGCTACACCTTC CASSQEGPLGYGYTF
TRBJ1-2 NA TRBD1 TRBV28 TGTGCCAGCTGGACAGGGGGCACTTATGGCTACACCTTC CASWTGGTYGYTF
TRBJ1-2 NA NA TRBV7-9 TGTGCCAGCAGCTTAGCGCGGACGTATGGCTACACCTTC CASSLARTYGYTF